This TCR beta chain was captured in a study of cytomegalovirus exposure and HLA in healthy donors. Both 60 Vbeta primers and 13 Jbeta primers went into the PCR. Generated by immunoSEQ multiplex PCR, the TCRdb table keeps only in-frame clones and is missing some. This table holds roughly 90,000 clones, approximately 69% found once. The study's findings and limits: Specificity for CMV antigens was confirmed in vitro for a few of the CMV-associated chains. According to an earlier analysis, most TCR beta V segments yielded productive rearrangements about 90% or about 30% of the time. An Asian-associated ancestry cluster reportedly showed fewer N-insertions than the approximately 600-donor mean in a later analysis. Later analysis associated a missense DCLRE1C variant with TCR beta V- and J-gene trimming.

This clone was observed a handful of times. The antigen is not known. V was clipped by 6 bases and J by 3 bases; unmatched bases: 9. The CDR3 length is 14 residues. Germline V lookup: CDR1 SQVTM, CDR2 ANQGSEA. This receptor was obtained from a man younger than 40 in good health and CMV-seropositive. Input material: PBMCs. The chain links TRBV29-1 to TRBJ2-7, with TRBD1 matching 9 bases. The CDR3, as DNA: TGCAGCGTGAATCCCGGGACAGGGTTCTACGAGCAGTACTTC. Translating gives CSVNPGTGFYEQYF.